The source of this T cell receptor beta chain is a study of beta chain features in type 1 diabetes. Study overall: The samples had roughly 100,000,000 sorted cells examined in all.

Regarding the study as a whole: People with Type 1 diabetes carried modestly yet significantly shorter TCRB CDR3s in all four CD4+ subsets. More deletions and fewer insertions at VDJ junctions were found in patients with type 1 diabetes. Naive, central memory and regulatory TCRB repertoires appeared more similar among patients than healthy donors.

All of the isolated RNA was reverse transcribed, so expressed TCRB transcripts were sequenced. Sequencing was performed with immunoSEQ multiplex PCR; in TCRdb, only in-frame clones are kept and a portion is missing. The repertoire holds about 370,000 clones, with roughly 9.8% as singletons. Unmatched junction bases numbered 15, after V lost 8 bases and J lost 7 bases. The germline V gene encodes CDR1 MDHEN and CDR2 SYDVKM. The CDR3 loop spans 16 amino acids. Worth noting for this clone: Its target is unknown.

Sequenced input: central memory CD4+ T cells from blood. This clonotype originated in a man aged 25-40 years with type 1 diabetes. The chain employs TRBV28 and TRBJ2-2; TRBD2 matches 8 bases. The CDR3 loop reads CASVAASGGANGELFF. CDR3 coding DNA: TGTGCCAGCGTGGCCGCCTCCGGGGGGGCGAACGGGGAGCTGTTTTTT.